The rows below give T cell receptor beta chains drawn from one sample of a study of T cells expressing NK-cell markers. Following a re-call of the 5' RACE reads, TCRdb has one entry per CDR3 protein and lacks DNA. The repertoire shows some 150,000 distinct CDR3 sequences; the top ten hold around a third. Sequencing used blood T cells: a sorted CD56 or NKG2C T cell subset, CD4+ or CD8+ T cells, or bulk PBMC T cells (not recorded which). The origin of the receptors is a woman aged 45-60 years in good health. Both conserved end residues are part of each CDR3. Fields, in order: J gene, V gene, CDR3 protein.

>TRBJ2-1|TRBV11-2
CASSLELAGGPINEQFF
>TRBJ2-1|TRBV12-3/TRBV12-4
CASSDYDEQFF
>TRBJ2-1|TRBV6-1
CASSEVDGYNEQFF
>TRBJ1-5|TRBV7-9
CASSLARTGSNQPQHF
>TRBJ2-1|TRBV24-1
CATSGRDASLSKSYNEQFF
>TRBJ2-7|TRBV6-5
CASSWVTSGGYEQYF
>TRBJ2-2|TRBV10-1
CASSASREPGELFF
>TRBJ1-4|TRBV6-5
CASGVSYEKLFF
>TRBJ2-7|TRBV2
CARETGTSSYEQYF
>TRBJ2-7|TRBV11-2
CASSLGGRTRNEQYF
>TRBJ2-3|TRBV20-1
CSARGTAGVTDTQYF
>TRBJ1-4|TRBV30
CAWTGNEKLFF
>TRBJ2-1|TRBV3-1
CASSQDPSSGSGQFF
>TRBJ2-3|TRBV27
CASSPYFASDTQYF
>TRBJ1-5|TRBV27
CASSPPGWNQPQHF
>TRBJ1-2|TRBV18
CASSPPGQGSGYTF
>TRBJ2-1|TRBV4-1
CASREEAVTYNEQFF
>TRBJ2-1|TRBV29-1
CSVEGQGAYNEQFF
>TRBJ2-1|TRBV27
CASSLKLAGAEGQFF
>TRBJ2-5|TRBV12-3/TRBV12-4
CASSGGTRETQYF
>TRBJ2-2|TRBV5-1
CASSTTRGAGELFF
>TRBJ2-3|TRBV29-1
CSVEDIAGLNPPRTDTQYF
>TRBJ2-7|TRBV5-6
CASSLAVGSENEQYF
>TRBJ2-1|TRBV6-6
CASVGTGGSEQFF
>TRBJ2-7|TRBV11-3
CASSPRTSGSYEQYF
>TRBJ2-7|TRBV10-3
CAISGSESSYEQYF
>TRBJ2-3|TRBV7-9
CASSLLHTAVQILDTQYF
>TRBJ2-7|TRBV7-9
CASSLVVAGGREQYF
>TRBJ2-7|TRBV3-1
CASSVGPGGASYEQYF
>TRBJ1-1|TRBV5-5
CASSLSGPNTEAFF
>TRBJ1-4|TRBV11-3
CASSSGQGVDEKLFF
>TRBJ1-2|TRBV6-6
CASSPGRHGYTF
>TRBJ1-1|TRBV3-1
CASSDWSPDGIEAFF
>TRBJ2-3|TRBV9
CASSVGSLRDTQYF
>TRBJ1-2|TRBV30
CAWSKEPSGYGYTF
>TRBJ2-1|TRBV27
CASSLLASGRYNEQFF
>TRBJ2-1|TRBV7-2
CASSVIASYNEQFF
>TRBJ2-2|TRBV13
CASSFEEETGELFF
>TRBJ2-5|TRBV12-3/TRBV12-4
CASSLGSGMVIETQYF
>TRBJ2-1|TRBV5-1
CASSLAGLAGEFDNEQFF
>TRBJ1-5|TRBV7-2
CASSLAPNNEGQPQHF
>TRBJ1-1|TRBV6-6
CASSPKGYTEAFF
>TRBJ2-1|TRBV9
CASSPLPSDEQFF
>TRBJ2-2|TRBV7-9
CASSHGLAEITGELFF
>TRBJ2-3|TRBV7-3
CASSEDSTYTQYF
>TRBJ1-1|TRBV11-2
CASSSPQVVNTEAFF
>TRBJ2-5|TRBV7-2
CASGQLAFQETQYF
>TRBJ1-5|TRBV4-1
CASSPRERPQHF
>TRBJ2-1|TRBV7-8
CASSWANGGRYNEQFF
>TRBJ2-3|TRBV12-3/TRBV12-4
CASRGSTDTQYF